The entry below describes one TCR beta chain. Antigen: not known. PCR primers comprised 60 Vbeta and 13 Jbeta primers. Only in-frame clones appear in the TCRdb table, and some are missing; sequencing was by immunoSEQ multiplex PCR. The listing records around 80,000 clones. The data originate from a study of cytomegalovirus exposure and HLA in healthy donors. Study-level results: Researchers counted 164 TCR beta chains as cytomegalovirus-associated.

After removal of 4 bases from V and 2 bases from J, the junction contained 1 base not matched to a gene. The CDR3 sequence is 14 residues long. Germline assignment: CDR1 MGHDK and CDR2 SYGVNS. This TCR came from a man between 35 and 55 years old in good health and CMV-seronegative. The chain uses TRBV25-1 and TRBJ1-5, with 8 nucleotides matching TRBD1. The specimen sequenced was PBMCs. CDR3 in DNA: TGTGCCAGCAGTGGACAGGGGCGCAATCAGCCCCAGCATTTT. Protein: CASSGQGRNQPQHF.